This passage covers 16 T cell receptor beta chains from one sample sequenced in a study of shared T cell receptors in the human thymus. The assay was immunoSEQ multiplex PCR, and TCRdb's table has in-frame clones only and misses some. The table includes hundreds of thousands of clones, about 95% detected once. The sample consisted of thymocytes. These receptors came from a human donor.

The gene calls are TRBV28 and TRBJ1-5; no clear D. The CDR3 has 13 residues. The germline V gene encodes CDR1 MDHEN and CDR2 SYDVKM. V was clipped by 3 bases and J by 7 bases, with 10 bases between them. The CDR3 loop is CASSFGVTQPQHF. The CDR3 region has the DNA TGTGCCAGCAGTTTTGGGGTAACCCAGCCCCAGCATTTT. The entire variable domain, with the rest obtained from reference TRBV28 and TRBJ1-5, is as follows: DVKVTQSSRYLVKRTGEKVFLECVQDMDHENMFWYRQDPGLGLRLIYFSYDVKMKEKGDIPEGYSVSREKKERFSLILESASTNQTSMYLCASSFGVTQPQHFGDGTRLSIL.

The chain uses TRBV5-1 and TRBJ1-4; D gene uncertain. V lost 4 bases and J lost 8, with 15 bases in between. From germline, CDR1 is SGHRS and CDR2 YFSETQ. The CDR3 has 14 residues. The CDR3 sequence: CASSPTGLGEKLFF. In nucleotides, the CDR3 is TGCGCCAGCAGCCCGACCGGACTTGGGGAAAAACTGTTTTTT. Combining the CDR3 with reference TRBV5-1 and TRBJ1-4 gives the whole variable domain KAGVTQTPRYLIKTRGQQVTLSCSPISGHRSVSWYQQTPGQGLQFLFEYFSETQRNKGNFPGRFSGRQFSNSRSEMNVSTLELGDSALYLCASSPTGLGEKLFFGSGTQLSVL.

The chain has TRBV2 and TRBJ1-5; 7 nucleotides agree with TRBD1. Losses at the gene ends were 5 bases for V and 2 bases for J; bases not matched to a gene: 6. This CDR3 spans 15 amino acids. CDR1 SNHLY and CDR2 FYNNEI come from the germline V gene. CDR3 coding DNA: TGTGCCAGCAGTTCGGGACAGCGGGGCAATCAGCCCCAGCATTTT. This translates into CASSSGQRGNQPQHF.

The chain employs TRBV5-1 and TRBJ1-4, with no clear D. The CDR3 length is 17 residues. V lost 4 bases and J lost 3, with 19 bases in between. Germline values: CDR1 SGHRS, CDR2 YFSETQ. The CDR3 DNA is TGCGCCAGCAGCCCCCCCTCAAGGGAGGCCTCTAATGAAAAACTGTTTTTT. Encoded protein: CASSPPSREASNEKLFF.

The chain employs TRBV29-1 and TRBJ2-7; the D is unclear. The V gene's germline CDR1 is SQVTM and CDR2 ANQGSEA. This CDR3 has 13 residues. V was trimmed by 3 bases and J by 4 bases, leaving 13 bases between them. CDR3 region: CSVEVGSAYEQYF. The CDR3 DNA reads as TGCAGCGTTGAGGTGGGCTCGGCGTACGAGCAGTACTTC.

The CDR3 loop reads CASSPRGGANYGYTF. DNA of the CDR3: TGTGCCAGCAGCCCCCGCGGAGGGGCTAACTATGGCTACACCTTC. V usage is TRBV14 and J usage is TRBJ1-2; a weak D match, TRBD1 (5 bases). The CDR3 runs 15 residues. V was clipped by 4 bases and J by 0 bases, with 12 bases between them. Per the germline V gene, CDR1 is SGHDN and CDR2 is FVKESK.

The V gene is TRBV20-1, the J gene TRBJ1-1; tentatively, D is TRBD1 (5 bases). The CDR3 is 10 amino acids. Looked up from germline, CDR1 is DFQATT and CDR2 is SNEGSKA (reference sequence). Trimming shortened V by 5 bases and J by 10 bases, and 11 bases separated the two germline ends. The DNA of the CDR3 is TGCAGTGCTCGACCCGGGGGAGCTTTCTTT. This gives the protein CSARPGGAFF.

The genes are TRBV11-2 and TRBJ2-1; D is unclear. From germline, CDR1 is SGHAT and CDR2 FQNNGV. Trimming pared 0 bases from V and 10 bases from J, leaving 7 bases between. The CDR3 has 12 amino acids. Written as DNA, the CDR3 is TGTGCCAGCAGCTTAGAGGAGTTGGAGCAGTTCTTC. Its translation is CASSLEELEQFF.

There are a few counts of this clone. J is TRBJ1-1 and V is TRBV27; D unresolved. Germline V gene lookup returns CDR1 MNHEY and CDR2 SMNVEV (reference sequence). The germline V and J ends were trimmed by 0 bases and 5 bases, with 10 bases remaining between them. CDR3 length: 14 amino acids. CDR3 protein: CASSLSGPPTEAFF. CDR3 nucleotides: TGTGCCAGCAGTTTATCGGGCCCCCCTACTGAAGCTTTCTTT.

The chain is built from TRBV5-1 and TRBJ1-1, with 11 nucleotides matching TRBD1. The ends lost 4 bases at V and 5 bases at J; junction bases unmatched: 7. Germline CDR1 SGHRS, CDR2 YFSETQ. The CDR3 consists of 15 residues. The CDR3 bases are TGCGCCAGCAGCATCAGCGGGACAGGGGGTACTGAAGCTTTCTTT. The encoded protein is CASSISGTGGTEAFF.

This clone is a singleton in its sample. The V call is TRBV28, the J call TRBJ1-2, with D possibly matching TRBD1 (6 bases). This CDR3 is 15 amino acids long. The V gene lost 3 bases and the J gene lost 3 bases, with 14 bases spanning the gap. The V gene's germline CDR1 is MDHEN and CDR2 SYDVKM. DNA of the CDR3: TGTGCCAGCAGTTTCTTTCGAAAGGGGGACTATGGCTACACCTTC. It is translated as CASSFFRKGDYGYTF.

The sample holds one count of this clone. V usage is TRBV6-1 and J usage is TRBJ1-3; 12 bases match TRBD1. Losses at the gene ends were 0 bases for V and 0 bases for J; bases not matched to a gene: 12. Germline CDR1 reads MNHNS; CDR2 reads SASEGT. CDR3 length: 21 residues. CDR3 coding DNA: TGTGCCAGCAGTGAAGCCTCCTCCGGGACAGGGGGCCATTTCTCTGGAAACACCATATATTTT. Its protein is CASSEASSGTGGHFSGNTIYF.

The chain has TRBV18 and TRBJ2-2; 12 positions match TRBD1. CDR3 length equals 15 residues. V lost 6 bases to trimming and J lost 7 bases; unmatched junction nucleotides: 6. In germline, CDR1 is KGHSH, CDR2 LQKENI. CDR3 DNA: TGTGCCAGCTCGGCGGGACAGGGGGCCCTCGGGGAGCTGTTTTTT. It codes for CASSAGQGALGELFF.

Only one count was recorded for this clone. The V and J genes are TRBV4-1 and TRBJ2-2; D is unresolved. This CDR3 is built from 16 residues. Trimming removed 5 bases at V and 1 base at J, with 14 bases between. Germline assignment: CDR1 MGHRA and CDR2 YSYEKL. The CDR3: CASSTSGRLNTGELFF. As DNA, the CDR3 is TGCGCCAGCAGCACCTCTGGCAGGTTGAACACCGGGGAGCTGTTTTTT.

This chain uses TRBV21-1 with TRBJ2-3; the table names TRBD2, a call not compared with the DNA. TRBV21-1 is shown as a pseudogene. The CDR3 has 19 amino acids. CDR3 protein: CASSKGGQLAGGVTDTQYF. CDR3 bases: TGTGCCAGCAGCAAAGGGGGCCAGCTAGCGGGAGGGGTCACAGATACGCAGTATTTT.

The rearrangement joins TRBV7-4 to TRBJ2-1; 9 bases match TRBD2. With V trimmed by 5 bases and J by 5 bases, 25 bases remained unmatched. The germline gives CDR1 SGHVT, CDR2 SQSDAQ. The CDR3 contains 21 residues. CDR3 amino acids: CASSPLGPQREVPMGHNEQFF. CDR3 in DNA: TGTGCCAGCAGCCCGCTGGGTCCCCAGCGGGAGGTGCCAATGGGCCACAATGAGCAGTTCTTC.